This T cell receptor beta chain was sequenced during a study of shared clonotypes between healthy human individuals. The method was immunoSEQ multiplex PCR; TCRdb's version includes in-frame clones alone and lacks a portion of them. Of more than 450,000 clones in the sample, 70% to 80% were seen once. Free of recent acute infections or vaccinations, the donors were healthy HIV-negative adults. Only Caucasian adults living in Nashville, Tennessee served as donors. Study results and limitations: An anticipated effect of sequencing depth on clonotype sharing among donors was recognized.

V gave up 0 bases and J gave up 4 bases; unmatched junction bases: 1. Germline loops: CDR1 MNHNY, CDR2 SVGAGI (reference sequence). The CDR3 contains 15 residues. Turning to this clone: Its specificity is unknown.

Input material: PBMCs. This receptor was taken from a woman aged 40-49 years in good health. Some clones in this sample may be carry-over from other donors' samples. The chain carries TRBV6-6 and TRBJ2-7; 12 nucleotides align to TRBD1. The CDR3 loop is CASSYSGQGAYEQYF. CDR3 DNA sequence: TGTGCCAGCAGTTACTCGGGACAGGGGGCTTACGAGCAGTACTTC.